The 13 T cell receptor beta chains below all came from one sample that was sequenced in a study of CD8+ T cells in alopecia areata (dated by TCRdb to 2016 to 2019). The protocol used for the library was the immunoSEQ multiplex PCR assay. To provide template for TCR sequencing, every sample had RNA extracted and reverse transcribed into cDNA. TCRdb stores this immuneACCESS table with in-frame sequences only. Part of the clones is absent; in the studies checked, under half of the shortfall reflects unresolved V genes, and no reason is known for the rest. The table for this sample lists about 290,000 clones; more than 45% of them were counted only once. The ten largest clones take up under 2% of the sample. The time point label corresponds to: about 5 months on oral tofacitinib. In light of the paper, this sample's treatment or condition label describes: oral pan-JAK inhibitor, 5-10 mg twice daily.

This specimen consisted of CD4+ T cells sorted from blood, obtained at week 24, from a patient treated with tofacitinib. All receptors derive from a human donor with alopecia areata.

The chain combines TRBV7-2 with TRBJ1-5; D is undetermined. Looked up from germline, CDR1 is SGHTA and CDR2 is FQGNSA. V was clipped by 5 bases and J by 0 bases, with 8 bases between them. This CDR3 is 14 amino acids long. CDR3: CASSPTNSNQPQHF. CDR3 bases: TGTGCCAGCAGCCCTACCAATAGCAATCAGCCCCAGCATTTT.

Only a few counts were recorded for this clone. This sequence joins TRBV28 and TRBJ2-5; D gene ambiguous. With 8 bases removed from V and 2 bases from J, the gap between germline ends came to 15 bases. The CDR3 runs to 14 residues. Germline lookup yields CDR1 MDHEN and CDR2 SYDVKM. The CDR3 coding sequence is TGTGCCAGCGGGCCCGGATCATCACAAGAGACCCAGTACTTC. Translated: CASGPGSSQETQYF. The whole variable domain, remainder taken from reference TRBV28 and TRBJ2-5, is DVKVTQSSRYLVKRTGEKVFLECVQDMDHENMFWYRQDPGLGLRLIYFSYDVKMKEKGDIPEGYSVSREKKERFSLILESASTNQTSMYLCASGPGSSQETQYFGPGTRLLVL.

The rearrangement joins TRBV4-2 to TRBJ2-5; 9 bases fit TRBD1. The CDR3 loop spans 16 amino acids. CDR1 is LGHNA and CDR2 is YNFKEQ in the germline V gene. V trimming: 4 bases; J trimming: 2 bases; junction bases outside the gene matches: 8. The CDR3 coding sequence is TGTGCCAGCAGCCCTTACCTCGGACAGGGGCAAGAGACCCAGTACTTC. It specifies CASSPYLGQGQETQYF.

This chain uses TRBV6-6 with TRBJ2-5, with 7 nucleotides matching TRBD2. The V gene end was trimmed by 8 bases and the J gene end by 9 bases; junction bases not matched to a gene: 18. This CDR3 region has 15 residues. Germline V gene sequence: CDR1 MNHNY, CDR2 SVGAGI (reference sequence). As DNA, the CDR3 is TGTGCCAGCCGCTCCCCGGGACTAAATTGGCGGGCCCAGTACTTC. It is translated as CASRSPGLNWRAQYF.

V and J are TRBV29-1 and TRBJ2-7; TRBD1 agrees at 9 bases. Trimming at V came to 6 bases and at J to 5 bases, leaving 5 bases not matched to a gene. Germline V gives CDR1 SQVTM, CDR2 ANQGSEA. The CDR3 contains 12 residues. The CDR3 loop reads CSVRQGVDEQYF. In DNA, the CDR3 is TGCAGCGTCCGACAGGGGGTAGACGAGCAGTACTTC.

The chain employs TRBV7-9 and TRBJ2-1, with 10 nucleotides matching TRBD2. Germline CDR1 is SEHNR and CDR2 is FQNEAQ (reference sequence). The CDR3 has 14 residues. Unmatched junction bases numbered 7, after V lost 6 bases and J lost 8 bases. As DNA, the CDR3 is TGTGCCAGCAGTCCCCTGAGCGGGGGGGATGAGCAGTTCTTC. Translation: CASSPLSGGDEQFF.

This rearrangement joins TRBV5-1 to TRBJ2-1; TRBD1 or TRBD2 may be the D gene (5 bases each). Trimming removed 4 bases at V and 7 bases at J, with 18 bases between. The CDR3 sequence is 15 residues long. In germline, CDR1 is SGHRS, CDR2 YFSETQ. CDR3 protein: CASSRDRDSGNEQFF. The CDR3 DNA sequence: TGCGCCAGCAGCCGAGACAGAGATTCGGGGAATGAGCAGTTCTTC. The full variable domain, with the rest looked up from reference TRBV5-1 and TRBJ2-1, is KAGVTQTPRYLIKTRGQQVTLSCSPISGHRSVSWYQQTPGQGLQFLFEYFSETQRNKGNFPGRFSGRQFSNSRSEMNVSTLELGDSALYLCASSRDRDSGNEQFFGPGTRLTVL.

This clone appeared a few times. The CDR3 is CSVPGTGGYEQYF. In DNA, the CDR3 is TGCAGCGTCCCCGGGACAGGGGGTTACGAGCAGTACTTC. The rearrangement uses TRBV29-1 and TRBJ2-7; 11 nucleotides match TRBD1. V dropped 6 bases and J dropped 4; count of bases not matched to a gene: 5. Germline CDR1 SQVTM, CDR2 ANQGSEA. This CDR3 is built from 13 residues.

This clone has only a few counts. V gene TRBV28 combines with J gene TRBJ1-5; D gene uncertain. This CDR3 comprises 15 residues. Germline assignment: CDR1 MDHEN and CDR2 SYDVKM. The V end was cut by 2 bases, the J end by 2 bases, with 10 bases between. The CDR3 DNA is TGTGCCAGCAGTTTACCCTCCGGGGGCAATCAGCCCCAGCATTTT. It encodes CASSLPSGGNQPQHF. Looking up the rest from reference TRBV28 and TRBJ1-5 gives the full variable domain: DVKVTQSSRYLVKRTGEKVFLECVQDMDHENMFWYRQDPGLGLRLIYFSYDVKMKEKGDIPEGYSVSREKKERFSLILESASTNQTSMYLCASSLPSGGNQPQHFGDGTRLSIL.

V is TRBV30 and J is TRBJ1-6; maybe TRBD1 (6 bases). The V gene lost 2 bases and the J gene lost 8 bases, with 13 bases spanning the gap. The CDR3 totals 14 residues. Germline V gives CDR1 GTSNPN, CDR2 SVGIG (reference sequence). DNA of the CDR3: TGTGCCTGGAGTTCCAGGGGCGCAGATTCACCCCTCCACTTT. Translating it yields CAWSSRGADSPLHF.

The chain combines TRBV15 with TRBJ1-6; possibly TRBD1 for D (6 bases). Germline V gene sequence: CDR1 LNHNV, CDR2 YYDKDF (reference sequence). V lost 1 base and J 7 bases, leaving 8 bases between the germline ends. The length of the CDR3 is 14 residues. CDR3 protein: CATSRAQGNSPLHF. The DNA of the CDR3 is TGTGCCACCAGCAGAGCTCAGGGGAATTCACCCCTCCACTTT.

The CDR3 region has the DNA TGCGCCAGCAGCCAAGATGGCCAGGGAAGCTCCTATAATTCACCCCTCCACTTT. Protein product: CASSQDGQGSSYNSPLHF. V usage is TRBV4-1 and J usage is TRBJ1-6; a weak D match, TRBD1 (5 bases). Germline CDR1 reads MGHRA; CDR2 reads YSYEKL. This CDR3 has 18 residues. Trimming cost V 0 bases and J 0 bases, with 12 bases left between them.

This chain joins TRBV30 and TRBJ2-2; TRBD1 or TRBD2 may be the D gene (6 bases each). From germline, CDR1 is GTSNPN and CDR2 SVGIG (reference sequence). V lost 0 bases and J lost 7, with 12 bases in between. This CDR3 has 14 residues. The CDR3 sequence is CAWSVSGANGELFF. In DNA form, the CDR3 reads TGTGCCTGGAGTGTGTCGGGGGCTAACGGGGAGCTGTTTTTT.